This TCR beta chain was sequenced for a study of shared clonotypes between healthy human individuals. Adult Caucasians living in Nashville, Tennessee made up all of the donors. Some clones are missing from TCRdb's copy, which holds only in-frame ones; the method was immunoSEQ multiplex PCR. The sample includes some 380,000 clones, approximately 96% of them seen just once. This sequence was found in a man aged 30 to 39 in good health. Sequenced: memory CD8+ T cells sorted from blood. Subset noted: CD45RO+ cells pooled with CCR7-negative TemRA cells.

Written as DNA, the CDR3 is TGTGCCAGCAGCGTAGCGTCGGCCCGCGGGGAGCTGTTTTTT. This encodes CASSVASARGELFF. The rearrangement uses TRBV9 and TRBJ2-2; no clear D gene. This CDR3 contains 14 residues. Germline V gene data show CDR1 as SGDLS and CDR2 as YYNGEE. V lost 0 bases to trimming and J lost 7 bases, with 10 bases between them.